These T cell receptor beta chains were read from a single sample in a study of T cells after yellow fever vaccination. One entry per CDR3 protein results from TCRdb running MiXCR on the 5' RACE reads. The sample consists of roughly 6,100 distinct CDR3 sequences, 5% to 6.5% of them appearing once. The sequences come from PBMCs, either bulk or a sorted T-cell subset (CD4+, CD8+, memory, or dextramer-sorted; not recorded which), collected around 16 days after the first yellow fever vaccination. Receptor source: a man younger than 35 who received the YFV17D yellow fever vaccine. The CDR3 runs from the conserved cysteine through the conserved F or W. The order of the fields is J gene, D gene, clone size, V gene, CDR3 protein, CDR3 DNA. The D gene is left open where the match is weak. Clone size is shown for a subset of rows, as once, few, many or a class of expanded clone.

j_call: TRBJ2-1
d_call: TRBD2
clone_size: many
v_call: TRBV20-1
cdr3_aa: CSAPMWRGSSYNEQFF
cdr3_nt: TGCAGTGCCCCTATGTGGCGGGGGAGCTCCTACAATGAGCAGTTCTTC

j_call: TRBJ1-2
d_call: .
clone_size: medium-sized
v_call: TRBV19
cdr3_aa: CASRMFQGANYGYTF
cdr3_nt: TGTGCCAGTAGAATGTTCCAGGGAGCTAACTATGGCTACACCTTC

j_call: TRBJ2-4
d_call: .
clone_size: many
v_call: TRBV27
cdr3_aa: CASRSLMGKNIQYF
cdr3_nt: TGTGCCAGCAGAAGTTTGATGGGCAAAAACATTCAGTACTTC

j_call: TRBJ2-2
d_call: .
clone_size: many
v_call: TRBV6-2/TRBV6-3
cdr3_aa: CASSKQGRGLTGELFF
cdr3_nt: TGTGCCAGCAGTAAACAGGGACGGGGCCTTACCGGGGAGCTGTTTTTT

j_call: TRBJ2-1
d_call: .
clone_size: .
v_call: TRBV5-6
cdr3_aa: CASGPGGRCNEQFF
cdr3_nt: TGTGCCAGCGGCCCCGGGGGACGGTGCAATGAGCAGTTCTTC

j_call: TRBJ1-2
d_call: .
clone_size: few
v_call: TRBV4-3
cdr3_aa: CASSPGGPWPGYTF
cdr3_nt: TGCGCCAGCAGCCCCGGGGGACCGTGGCCTGGCTACACCTTC

j_call: TRBJ2-1
d_call: .
clone_size: few
v_call: TRBV5-5
cdr3_aa: CARGPGLRHNEQFF
cdr3_nt: TGTGCCAGGGGCCCCGGGCTACGGCACAATGAGCAGTTCTTC

j_call: TRBJ2-1
d_call: .
clone_size: .
v_call: TRBV5-3
cdr3_aa: CAMSPGGRHNERFF
cdr3_nt: TGTGCCATGAGCCCCGGGGGACGGCACAATGAGCGGTTCTTC

j_call: TRBJ1-1
d_call: .
clone_size: many
v_call: TRBV6-1
cdr3_aa: CASSENGQTEAFF
cdr3_nt: TGTGCCAGCAGTGAAAACGGACAGACTGAAGCTTTCTTT

j_call: TRBJ2-1
d_call: .
clone_size: many
v_call: TRBV15
cdr3_aa: CATSRLHLGAPYNEQFF
cdr3_nt: TGTGCCACCAGCAGACTCCACTTGGGGGCCCCCTACAATGAGCAGTTCTTC

j_call: TRBJ1-6
d_call: .
clone_size: many
v_call: TRBV18
cdr3_aa: CASSASEMDSPLHF
cdr3_nt: TGTGCCAGCTCCGCATCCGAGATGGATTCACCCCTCCACTTT

j_call: TRBJ2-5
d_call: .
clone_size: few
v_call: TRBV7-8
cdr3_aa: CASGSPGFQETQYF
cdr3_nt: TGTGCCAGCGGATCGCCGGGGTTCCAAGAGACCCAGTACTTC

j_call: TRBJ2-7
d_call: TRBD2
clone_size: medium-sized
v_call: TRBV18
cdr3_aa: CASSPTGGTTYEQYF
cdr3_nt: TGTGCCAGCTCACCCACGGGGGGGACGACCTACGAGCAGTACTTC

j_call: TRBJ2-1
d_call: .
clone_size: medium-sized
v_call: TRBV6-6
cdr3_aa: CASSYLLVEQFF
cdr3_nt: TGTGCCAGCAGTTACCTACTAGTTGAGCAGTTCTTC

j_call: TRBJ1-6
d_call: TRBD1
clone_size: many
v_call: TRBV5-5
cdr3_aa: CASSRDRDSYNSPLHF
cdr3_nt: TGTGCCAGCAGCCGGGACAGAGACTCCTATAATTCACCCCTCCACTTT

j_call: TRBJ1-3
d_call: .
clone_size: many
v_call: TRBV6-5
cdr3_aa: CASSYSPTSGNTIYF
cdr3_nt: TGTGCCAGCAGTTACTCCCCCACTTCTGGAAACACCATATATTTT

j_call: TRBJ1-2
d_call: .
clone_size: many
v_call: TRBV29-1
cdr3_aa: CSVERAGAYGYTF
cdr3_nt: TGCAGCGTTGAAAGAGCAGGGGCCTATGGCTACACCTTC

j_call: TRBJ2-5
d_call: .
clone_size: many
v_call: TRBV5-1
cdr3_aa: CASSLEHSGQTQYF
cdr3_nt: TGCGCCAGCAGCTTGGAACATTCCGGGCAGACCCAGTACTTC

j_call: TRBJ2-5
d_call: .
clone_size: many
v_call: TRBV20-1
cdr3_aa: CSARSVEETQYF
cdr3_nt: TGCAGTGCTAGATCGGTGGAGGAGACCCAGTACTTC

j_call: TRBJ2-5
d_call: .
clone_size: many
v_call: TRBV7-6
cdr3_aa: CASSLLWGTQYF
cdr3_nt: TGTGCCAGCAGCTTACTCTGGGGGACCCAGTACTTC

j_call: TRBJ1-6
d_call: .
clone_size: many
v_call: TRBV6-1
cdr3_aa: CASRGRGASYNSPLHF
cdr3_nt: TGTGCCAGCAGGGGCAGGGGCGCCTCCTATAATTCACCCCTCCACTTT

j_call: TRBJ2-3
d_call: TRBD1
clone_size: many
v_call: TRBV7-2
cdr3_aa: CASSPQGLLDTQYF
cdr3_nt: TGTGCCAGCAGCCCACAGGGGCTTTTAGATACGCAGTATTTT

j_call: TRBJ1-1
d_call: .
clone_size: many
v_call: TRBV6-5
cdr3_aa: CASSYSENTEAFF
cdr3_nt: TGTGCCAGCAGTTACTCCGAGAACACTGAAGCTTTCTTT

j_call: TRBJ2-1
d_call: TRBD2
clone_size: many
v_call: TRBV6-5
cdr3_aa: CASSYALAGAYSYNEQFF
cdr3_nt: TGTGCCAGCAGTTACGCCCTAGCGGGGGCCTACTCCTACAATGAGCAGTTCTTC

j_call: TRBJ2-7
d_call: .
clone_size: few
v_call: TRBV20-1
cdr3_aa: CSAGQAAGYEQYF
cdr3_nt: TGCAGTGCTGGCCAGGCCGCGGGCTACGAGCAGTACTTC

j_call: TRBJ2-2
d_call: .
clone_size: .
v_call: TRBV12-3/TRBV12-4
cdr3_aa: CARSHNRNINTGELFF
cdr3_nt: TGTGCCAGGAGCCACAATCGGAACATCAACACCGGGGAGCTGTTTTTT

j_call: TRBJ2-7
d_call: .
clone_size: many
v_call: TRBV6-5
cdr3_aa: CASSPLQGLASYEQYF
cdr3_nt: TGTGCCAGCAGTCCCCTCCAGGGACTTGCCTCCTACGAGCAGTACTTC

j_call: TRBJ1-1
d_call: .
clone_size: many
v_call: TRBV20-1
cdr3_aa: CSARDGTANTEAFF
cdr3_nt: TGCAGTGCCAGAGATGGGACGGCGAACACTGAAGCTTTCTTT

j_call: TRBJ1-1
d_call: .
clone_size: many
v_call: TRBV29-1
cdr3_aa: CSVEDHDRSLGAFF
cdr3_nt: TGCAGCGTTGAAGATCATGACAGGTCTCTCGGGGCTTTCTTT

j_call: TRBJ2-6
d_call: TRBD1
clone_size: few
v_call: TRBV28
cdr3_aa: CASSTRDRSSGANVLTF
cdr3_nt: TGTGCCAGCAGTACCCGGGACAGAAGCTCTGGGGCCAACGTCCTGACTTTC

j_call: TRBJ2-1
d_call: .
clone_size: many
v_call: TRBV18
cdr3_aa: CASSPTSRALGAYNEQFF
cdr3_nt: TGTGCCAGCTCACCGACATCCCGGGCCTTAGGGGCGTACAATGAGCAGTTCTTC

j_call: TRBJ2-2
d_call: .
clone_size: many
v_call: TRBV5-5
cdr3_aa: CASSLAANTGELFF
cdr3_nt: TGTGCCAGCAGCTTGGCCGCGAACACCGGGGAGCTGTTTTTT

j_call: TRBJ2-2
d_call: TRBD1
clone_size: many
v_call: TRBV9
cdr3_aa: CASRDPGQGAGELFF
cdr3_nt: TGTGCCAGCAGGGACCCGGGACAGGGGGCCGGGGAGCTGTTTTTT

j_call: TRBJ2-7
d_call: TRBD1
clone_size: many
v_call: TRBV20-1
cdr3_aa: CSARVAGGEQYF
cdr3_nt: TGCAGTGCTAGGGTGGCAGGGGGCGAGCAGTACTTC

j_call: TRBJ1-2
d_call: .
clone_size: .
v_call: TRBV4-2
cdr3_aa: CASSSGHLFSYGYTF
cdr3_nt: TGTGCCAGCAGCTCCGGGCACCTCTTCTCCTATGGCTACACCTTC

j_call: TRBJ2-3
d_call: .
clone_size: few
v_call: TRBV29-1
cdr3_aa: CSVDEGADTQYF
cdr3_nt: TGCAGCGTTGACGAGGGCGCAGATACGCAGTATTTT

j_call: TRBJ1-2
d_call: .
clone_size: .
v_call: TRBV6-5
cdr3_aa: CASSFSGNYGYTF
cdr3_nt: TGTGCCAGCAGCTTCTCAGGAAACTATGGCTACACCTTC

j_call: TRBJ1-1
d_call: .
clone_size: many
v_call: TRBV15
cdr3_aa: CATSRVRRLITEAFF
cdr3_nt: TGTGCCACCAGCAGAGTTCGGCGGTTAATCACTGAAGCTTTCTTT

j_call: TRBJ1-5
d_call: .
clone_size: large
v_call: TRBV5-5
cdr3_aa: CASSLYRDSPRPQHF
cdr3_nt: TGTGCCAGCAGCTTATACCGGGACTCCCCCAGGCCCCAGCATTTT

j_call: TRBJ1-5
d_call: .
clone_size: large
v_call: TRBV6-2/TRBV6-3
cdr3_aa: CASSAGAGNQPQHF
cdr3_nt: TGTGCCAGCAGTGCAGGGGCAGGCAATCAGCCCCAGCATTTT

j_call: TRBJ2-1
d_call: .
clone_size: many
v_call: TRBV28
cdr3_aa: CATAPGGSLYNEQFF
cdr3_nt: TGTGCCACCGCACCTGGGGGTTCCCTCTACAATGAGCAGTTCTTC

j_call: TRBJ2-2
d_call: TRBD2
clone_size: many
v_call: TRBV7-3
cdr3_aa: CASSSMGTSGGRNTGELFF
cdr3_nt: TGTGCCAGCAGCAGCATGGGGACTAGCGGGGGAAGGAACACCGGGGAGCTGTTTTTT

j_call: TRBJ2-2
d_call: TRBD1
clone_size: many
v_call: TRBV20-1
cdr3_aa: CSAGDRGPAGELFF
cdr3_nt: TGCAGTGCTGGGGACAGGGGGCCGGCCGGGGAGCTGTTTTTT

j_call: TRBJ2-5
d_call: .
clone_size: many
v_call: TRBV10-3
cdr3_aa: CAISDGGQETQYF
cdr3_nt: TGTGCCATCAGTGACGGCGGACAAGAGACCCAGTACTTC

j_call: TRBJ2-7
d_call: TRBD1
clone_size: many
v_call: TRBV30
cdr3_aa: CAWSGGQGAHEQYF
cdr3_nt: TGTGCCTGGAGTGGTGGACAGGGGGCCCACGAGCAGTACTTC

j_call: TRBJ2-3
d_call: .
clone_size: many
v_call: TRBV5-4
cdr3_aa: CASSLGADTQYF
cdr3_nt: TGTGCCAGCAGCTTGGGCGCAGATACGCAGTATTTT

j_call: TRBJ1-1
d_call: .
clone_size: many
v_call: TRBV10-3
cdr3_aa: CAIRFGAGSEAFF
cdr3_nt: TGTGCCATCCGATTCGGGGCGGGCTCTGAAGCTTTCTTT

j_call: TRBJ2-1
d_call: .
clone_size: many
v_call: TRBV5-1
cdr3_aa: CASSLVWGLAVGEQFF
cdr3_nt: TGCGCCAGCAGCTTGGTGTGGGGTCTAGCAGTAGGTGAGCAGTTCTTC

j_call: TRBJ1-5
d_call: .
clone_size: many
v_call: TRBV12-3/TRBV12-4
cdr3_aa: CASSFGFLHQPQHF
cdr3_nt: TGTGCCAGCAGTTTCGGCTTTTTGCATCAGCCCCAGCATTTT

j_call: TRBJ2-3
d_call: .
clone_size: many
v_call: TRBV7-9
cdr3_aa: CASSLAGGIDTQYF
cdr3_nt: TGTGCCAGCAGCTTAGCGGGGGGTATCGATACGCAGTATTTT

j_call: TRBJ2-1
d_call: .
clone_size: .
v_call: TRBV5-5
cdr3_aa: CAMSPGGQHNEQFF
cdr3_nt: TGTGCCATGAGCCCCGGGGGACAGCACAATGAGCAGTTCTTC

j_call: TRBJ2-1
d_call: .
clone_size: many
v_call: TRBV13
cdr3_aa: CASSLDRSSYNEQFF
cdr3_nt: TGTGCCAGCAGCTTAGACCGGAGCTCCTACAATGAGCAGTTCTTC

j_call: TRBJ2-7
d_call: .
clone_size: .
v_call: TRBV12-3/TRBV12-4
cdr3_aa: CARSLNTPYEQYF
cdr3_nt: TGTGCCAGGAGTTTAAATACGCCCTACGAGCAGTACTTC

j_call: TRBJ2-7
d_call: .
clone_size: many
v_call: TRBV4-3
cdr3_aa: CASSPSASGRYEQYF
cdr3_nt: TGCGCCAGCAGCCCCAGCGCATCGGGACGCTACGAGCAGTACTTC

j_call: TRBJ2-1
d_call: TRBD2
clone_size: many
v_call: TRBV10-3
cdr3_aa: CAIHSGSHNEQFF
cdr3_nt: TGTGCCATCCATAGCGGGTCACACAATGAGCAGTTCTTC

j_call: TRBJ2-2
d_call: .
clone_size: many
v_call: TRBV14
cdr3_aa: CASKSPPGELFF
cdr3_nt: TGTGCCAGCAAGAGCCCCCCCGGGGAGCTGTTTTTT

j_call: TRBJ1-1
d_call: .
clone_size: many
v_call: TRBV12-3/TRBV12-4
cdr3_aa: CASSSRENTEAFF
cdr3_nt: TGTGCCAGCAGCTCCAGGGAGAACACTGAAGCTTTCTTT